The present T cell receptor beta chain was sequenced within a study of T cell clones after liver transplantation. The method was immunoSEQ multiplex PCR; TCRdb's version includes in-frame clones alone and lacks a portion of them. The sample has about 120,000 clones, roughly nine tenths seen once. The CDR3 is 15 amino acids. CDR1 and CDR2 from the germline V gene are SGHAT and FQDESV (reference sequence). The V and J ends lost 4 bases and 6 bases, in that order; junction bases with no gene match: 8. The receptor was isolated from a human patient who received a liver transplant. The graft donor may have contributed some T cells. The rearrangement links TRBV11-1 to TRBJ2-1, with 8 nucleotides matching TRBD2. Here the sequenced sample was CD4+ T cells from blood, taken 12 months after liver transplant. This chain's CDR3 is CASSWSGRMGNEQFF. CDR3 sequence (DNA): TGTGCCAGCAGCTGGAGCGGGAGAATGGGCAATGAGCAGTTCTTC.